This T cell receptor beta chain was captured in a study of blood T cell repertoires in COVID-19. Trimming removed 4 bases at V and 4 bases at J, with 14 bases between. Germline CDR1 reads SGHRS; CDR2 reads YFSETQ. This CDR3 region has 14 residues. Authors' processing steps: Reference gene primer amplification in the assay estimated nucleated cell counts. The data were produced by immunoSEQ multiplex PCR, yet TCRdb's version contains in-frame clones alone and is incomplete. The D gene and trimming were derived from the DNA, and the V and J assignments and clone size from that table. The data hold about 300,000 clones, with about 85% observed a single time. In Cohort 3, a recovered donor had either two negative PCRs, clearance, or symptom resolution. A note on this clone: Other DNA sequences from this sample encode an identical CDR3 as well.

This clonotype originated in a woman in her 30s who had recovered from COVID-19. The V gene is TRBV5-1, the J gene TRBJ1-1; unclear D gene. Sequenced input: PBMCs or T cells enriched from blood (not recorded which). CDR3 sequence: CASSLSGVGTEAFF. The CDR3 coding sequence is TGCGCCAGCAGCCTGTCGGGAGTTGGCACTGAAGCTTTCTTT.